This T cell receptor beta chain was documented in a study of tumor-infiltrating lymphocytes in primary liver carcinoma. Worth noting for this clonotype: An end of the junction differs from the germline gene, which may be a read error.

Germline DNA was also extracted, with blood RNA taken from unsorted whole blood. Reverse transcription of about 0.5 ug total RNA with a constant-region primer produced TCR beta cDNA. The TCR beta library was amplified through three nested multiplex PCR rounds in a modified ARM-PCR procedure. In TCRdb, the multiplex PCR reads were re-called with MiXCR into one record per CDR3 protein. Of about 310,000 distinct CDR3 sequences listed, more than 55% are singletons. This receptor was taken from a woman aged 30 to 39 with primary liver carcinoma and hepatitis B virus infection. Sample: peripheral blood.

The CDR3 reads CVWSWTGGYEQYF. In DNA form, the CDR3 reads TGTGTCTGGAGTTGGACAGGAGGCTACGAGCAGTACTTC. The chain uses TRBV30 and TRBJ2-7, with TRBD1 matching 7 bases. CDR3 length: 13 amino acids. Germline loops: CDR1 GTSNPN, CDR2 SVGIG (reference sequence).